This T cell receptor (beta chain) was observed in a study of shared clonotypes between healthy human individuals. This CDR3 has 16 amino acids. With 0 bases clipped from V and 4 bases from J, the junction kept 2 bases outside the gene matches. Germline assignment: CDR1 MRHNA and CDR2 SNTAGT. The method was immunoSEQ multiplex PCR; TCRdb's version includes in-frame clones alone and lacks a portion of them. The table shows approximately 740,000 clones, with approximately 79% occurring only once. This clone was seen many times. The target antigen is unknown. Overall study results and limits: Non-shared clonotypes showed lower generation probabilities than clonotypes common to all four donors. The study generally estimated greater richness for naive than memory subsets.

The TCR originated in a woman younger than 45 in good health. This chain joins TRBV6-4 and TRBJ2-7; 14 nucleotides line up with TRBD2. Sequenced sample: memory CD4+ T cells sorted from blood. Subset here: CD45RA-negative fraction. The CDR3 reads CASSDSRLAGGYEQYF. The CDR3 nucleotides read TGTGCCAGCAGTGACTCAAGACTAGCGGGAGGGTACGAGCAGTACTTC.